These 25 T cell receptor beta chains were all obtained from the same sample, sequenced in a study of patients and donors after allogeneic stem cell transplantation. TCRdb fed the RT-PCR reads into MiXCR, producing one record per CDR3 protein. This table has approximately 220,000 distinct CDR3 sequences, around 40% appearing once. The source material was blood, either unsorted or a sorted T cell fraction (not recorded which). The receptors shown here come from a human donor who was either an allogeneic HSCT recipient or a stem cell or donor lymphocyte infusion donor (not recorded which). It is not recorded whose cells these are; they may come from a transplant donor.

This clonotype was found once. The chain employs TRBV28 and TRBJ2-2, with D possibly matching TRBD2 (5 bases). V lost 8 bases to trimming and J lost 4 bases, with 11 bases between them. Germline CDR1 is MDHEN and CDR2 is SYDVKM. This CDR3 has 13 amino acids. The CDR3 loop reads CASLLALTGELFF. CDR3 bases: TGTGCCAGCTTGCTAGCCCTCACCGGGGAGCTGTTTTTT.

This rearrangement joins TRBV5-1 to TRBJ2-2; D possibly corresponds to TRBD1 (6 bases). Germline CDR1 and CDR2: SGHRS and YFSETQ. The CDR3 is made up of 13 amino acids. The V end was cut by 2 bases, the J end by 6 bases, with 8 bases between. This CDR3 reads CASSFGQSGELFF. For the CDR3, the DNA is TGCGCCAGCAGCTTTGGACAGTCCGGGGAGCTGTTTTTT.

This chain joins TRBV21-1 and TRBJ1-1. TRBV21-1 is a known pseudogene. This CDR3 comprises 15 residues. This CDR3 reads CASSIGGQANTEAFF. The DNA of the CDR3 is TGTGCCAGCAGCATCGGCGGGCAGGCGAACACTGAAGCTTTCTTT.

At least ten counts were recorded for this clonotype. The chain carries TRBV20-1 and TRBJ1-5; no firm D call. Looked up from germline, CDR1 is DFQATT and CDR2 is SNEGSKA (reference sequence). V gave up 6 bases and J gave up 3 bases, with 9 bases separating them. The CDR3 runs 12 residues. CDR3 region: CSAGRINQPQHF. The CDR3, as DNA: TGCAGTGCCGGACGGATCAATCAGCCCCAGCATTTT.

CDR3 nucleotides: TGTGCCAGCAGTTTAGCCCGGGAGAGGACTGAAGCTTTCTTT. The encoded protein is CASSLARERTEAFF. The chain is built from TRBV27 and TRBJ1-1; no clear D. V lost 2 bases and J lost 5, with 12 bases in between. The CDR3 runs to 14 residues. Germline V CDR1 and CDR2: MNHEY, SMNVEV (reference sequence).

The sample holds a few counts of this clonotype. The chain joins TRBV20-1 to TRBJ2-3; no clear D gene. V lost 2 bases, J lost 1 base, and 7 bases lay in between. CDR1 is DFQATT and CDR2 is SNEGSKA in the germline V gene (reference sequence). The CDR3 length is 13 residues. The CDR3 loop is CSARSVRTDTQYF. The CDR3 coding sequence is TGCAGTGCTAGATCAGTCCGCACAGATACGCAGTATTTT.

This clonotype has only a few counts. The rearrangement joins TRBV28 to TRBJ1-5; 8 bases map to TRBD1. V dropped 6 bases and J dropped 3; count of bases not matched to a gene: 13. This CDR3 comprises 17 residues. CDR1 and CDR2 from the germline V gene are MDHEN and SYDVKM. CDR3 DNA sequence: TGTGCCAGCAGCAGAACCCAGGGGGCAGGAAACAATCAGCCCCAGCATTTT. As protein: CASSRTQGAGNNQPQHF.

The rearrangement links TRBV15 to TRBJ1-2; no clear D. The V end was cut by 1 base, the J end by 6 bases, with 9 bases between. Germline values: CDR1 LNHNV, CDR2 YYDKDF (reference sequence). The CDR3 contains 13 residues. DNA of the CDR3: TGTGCCACCAGCAGAGGAACGACGGATGGCTACACCTTC. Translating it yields CATSRGTTDGYTF.

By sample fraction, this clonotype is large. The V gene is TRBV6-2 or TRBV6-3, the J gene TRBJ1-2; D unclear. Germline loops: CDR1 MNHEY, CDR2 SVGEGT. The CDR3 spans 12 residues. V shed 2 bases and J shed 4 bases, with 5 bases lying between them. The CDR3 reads CASSYNAYGYTF. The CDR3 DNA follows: TGTGCCAGCAGTTACAACGCCTATGGCTACACCTTC.

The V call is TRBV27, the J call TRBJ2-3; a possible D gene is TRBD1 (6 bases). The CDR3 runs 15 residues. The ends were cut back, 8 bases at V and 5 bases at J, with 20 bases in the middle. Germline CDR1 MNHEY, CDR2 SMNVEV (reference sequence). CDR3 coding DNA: TGTGCCAGCGGCCTGACAGGTGGAGATCGAGATACGCAGTATTTT. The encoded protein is CASGLTGGDRDTQYF.

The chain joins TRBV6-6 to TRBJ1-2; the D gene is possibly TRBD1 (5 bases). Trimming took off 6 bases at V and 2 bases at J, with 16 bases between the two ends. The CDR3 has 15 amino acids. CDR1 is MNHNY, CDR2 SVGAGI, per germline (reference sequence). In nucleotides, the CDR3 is TGTGCCAGCAGGGGGACGGGGCAGGTCAACTATGGCTACACCTTC. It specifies CASRGTGQVNYGYTF.

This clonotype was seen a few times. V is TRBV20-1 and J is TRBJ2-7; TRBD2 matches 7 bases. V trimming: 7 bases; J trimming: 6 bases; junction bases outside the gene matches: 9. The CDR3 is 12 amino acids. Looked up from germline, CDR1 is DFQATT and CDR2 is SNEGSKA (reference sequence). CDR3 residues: CSGGGESGEQYF. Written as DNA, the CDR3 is TGCAGTGGTGGGGGGGAATCTGGCGAGCAGTACTTC.

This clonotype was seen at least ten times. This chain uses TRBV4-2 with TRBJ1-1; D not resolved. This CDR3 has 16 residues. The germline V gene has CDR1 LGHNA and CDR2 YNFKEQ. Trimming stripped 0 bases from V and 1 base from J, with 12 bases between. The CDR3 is CASSQELGRSNTEAFF. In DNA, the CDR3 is TGTGCCAGCAGCCAAGAATTAGGGCGGTCGAACACTGAAGCTTTCTTT.

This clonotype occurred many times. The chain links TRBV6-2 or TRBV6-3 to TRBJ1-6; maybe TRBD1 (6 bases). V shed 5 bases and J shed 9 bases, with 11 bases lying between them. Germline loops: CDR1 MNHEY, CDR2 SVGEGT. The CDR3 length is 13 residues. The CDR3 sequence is CASSQQGTSPLHF. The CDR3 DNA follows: TGTGCCAGCAGTCAACAGGGTACTTCACCCCTCCACTTT.

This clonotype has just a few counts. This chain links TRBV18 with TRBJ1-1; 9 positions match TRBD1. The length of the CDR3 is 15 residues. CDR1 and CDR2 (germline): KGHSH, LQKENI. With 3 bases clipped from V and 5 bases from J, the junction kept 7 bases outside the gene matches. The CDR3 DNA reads TGTGCCAGCTCACCCGGACAGGGGCCCGAGACTGAAGCTTTCTTT. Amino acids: CASSPGQGPETEAFF.

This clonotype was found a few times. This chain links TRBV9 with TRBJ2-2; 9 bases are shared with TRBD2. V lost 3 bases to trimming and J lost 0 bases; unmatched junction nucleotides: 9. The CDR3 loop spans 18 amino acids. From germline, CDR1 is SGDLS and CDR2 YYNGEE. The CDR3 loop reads CASSGSLAGSANTGELFF. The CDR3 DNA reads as TGTGCCAGCAGCGGCTCGCTAGCGGGGTCCGCGAACACCGGGGAGCTGTTTTTT.

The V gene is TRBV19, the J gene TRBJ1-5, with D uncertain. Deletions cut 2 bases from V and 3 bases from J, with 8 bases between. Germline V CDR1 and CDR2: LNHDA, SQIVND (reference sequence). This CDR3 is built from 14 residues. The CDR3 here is CASSIQQVNQPQHF. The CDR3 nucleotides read TGTGCCAGTAGTATACAGCAGGTCAATCAGCCCCAGCATTTT.

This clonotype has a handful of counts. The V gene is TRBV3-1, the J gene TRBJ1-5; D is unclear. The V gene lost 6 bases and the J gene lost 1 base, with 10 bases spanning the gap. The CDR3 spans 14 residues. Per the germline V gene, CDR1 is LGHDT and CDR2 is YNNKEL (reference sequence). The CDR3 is CASSTVGSNQPQHF. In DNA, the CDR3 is TGTGCCAGCAGTACCGTTGGCAGCAATCAGCCCCAGCATTTT. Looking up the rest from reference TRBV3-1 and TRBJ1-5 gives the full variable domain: DTAVSQTPKYLVTQMGNDKSIKCEQNLGHDTMYWYKQDSKKFLKIMFSYNNKELIINETVPNRFSPKSPDKAHLNLHINSLELGDSAVYFCASSTVGSNQPQHFGDGTRLSIL.

In nucleotides, the CDR3 is TGTGCCAGCAGTTTATCGCAGGGCGCAGAGACCCAGTACTTC. It codes for CASSLSQGAETQYF. The chain has TRBV27 and TRBJ2-5, with D possibly matching TRBD1 (5 bases). Germline assignment: CDR1 MNHEY and CDR2 SMNVEV (reference sequence). The CDR3 spans 14 residues. V was clipped by 0 bases and J by 4 bases, with 9 bases between them.

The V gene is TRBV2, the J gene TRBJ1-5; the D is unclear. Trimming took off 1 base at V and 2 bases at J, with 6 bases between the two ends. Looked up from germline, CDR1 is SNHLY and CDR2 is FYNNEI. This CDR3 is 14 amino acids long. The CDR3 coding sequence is TGTGCCAGCAGTGAAGTTGGGGGCAATCAGCCCCAGCATTTT. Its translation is CASSEVGGNQPQHF.

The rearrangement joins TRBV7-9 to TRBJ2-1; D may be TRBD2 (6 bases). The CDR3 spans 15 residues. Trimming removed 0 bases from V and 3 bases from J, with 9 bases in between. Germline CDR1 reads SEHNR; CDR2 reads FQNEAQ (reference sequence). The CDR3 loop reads CASSLARGLYNEQFF. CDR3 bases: TGTGCCAGCAGCTTAGCGCGGGGACTCTACAATGAGCAGTTCTTC.

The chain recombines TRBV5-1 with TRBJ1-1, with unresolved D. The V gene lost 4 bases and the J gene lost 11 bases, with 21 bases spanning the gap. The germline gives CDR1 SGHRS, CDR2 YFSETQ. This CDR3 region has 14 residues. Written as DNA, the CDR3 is TGCGCCAGCAGCCCGGACCTTACACCCGACGGTGCTTTCTTT. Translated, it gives CASSPDLTPDGAFF.

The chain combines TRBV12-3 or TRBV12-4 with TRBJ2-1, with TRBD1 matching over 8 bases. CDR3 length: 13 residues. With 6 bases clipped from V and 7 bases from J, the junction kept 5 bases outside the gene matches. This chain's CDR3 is CASREQGGNEQFF. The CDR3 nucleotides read TGTGCCAGCAGGGAACAGGGGGGAAATGAGCAGTTCTTC.

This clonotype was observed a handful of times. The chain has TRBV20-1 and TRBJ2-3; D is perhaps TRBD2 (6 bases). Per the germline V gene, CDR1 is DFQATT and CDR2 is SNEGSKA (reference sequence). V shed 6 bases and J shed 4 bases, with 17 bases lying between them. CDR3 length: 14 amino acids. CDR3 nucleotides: TGCAGTGCCCCTGGAGGGGTCCTCCCAGATACGCAGTATTTT. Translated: CSAPGGVLPDTQYF.

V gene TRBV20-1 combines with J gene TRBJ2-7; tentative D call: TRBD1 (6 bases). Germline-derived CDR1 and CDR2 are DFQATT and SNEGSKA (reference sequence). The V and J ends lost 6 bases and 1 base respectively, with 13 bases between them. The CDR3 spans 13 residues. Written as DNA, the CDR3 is TGCAGTGCAGGAAACAGGGTTTCCTACGAGCAGTACTTC. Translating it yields CSAGNRVSYEQYF.